A selection of T cell receptor beta chains follows, all from one sample in a study of T cell repertoires in cytomegalovirus infection. TCRdb analysed the reads with MiXCR anew, one entry per CDR3 protein. The profile shows fewer than 300,000 distinct CDR3 sequences, 20% to 30% of them singletons. What was sequenced was PBMCs. These receptors were taken from a human donor in good health (CMV status not recorded). Some clones in this sample may be carry-over from other donors' samples. The CDR3 runs from the conserved cysteine through the conserved F or W. D genes are given only for firm matches. The size of a clone is reported for some rows only, either as once, few or many, or as a class for expanded clones.

>TRBV6-1|many|TRBJ1-5|-
CASSETALEKPQHF
TGTGCCAGCAGTGAGACAGCCTTAGAGAAGCCCCAGCATTTT
>TRBV20-1|-|TRBJ2-7|-
CSAISYEQYF
TGCAGTGCTATCTCCTACGAGCAGTACTTC
>TRBV7-2|many|TRBJ2-3|-
CASTFSKGTDTQYF
TGTGCCAGCACCTTCTCCAAGGGTACAGATACGCAGTATTTT
>TRBV6-2/TRBV6-3|-|TRBJ2-1|TRBD2
CASNSGRDYNEQFF
TGTGCCAGCAATAGCGGGAGGGACTACAATGAGCAGTTCTTC
>TRBV7-2|many|TRBJ2-7|TRBD2
CASSFGLVPYF
TGTGCCAGCAGCTTCGGACTAGTACCGTACTTC
>TRBV5-1|few|TRBJ1-2|-
CASSLAQGPPTYGYTF
TGCGCCAGCAGCTTGGCCCAGGGGCCTCCAACCTATGGCTACACCTTC
>TRBV28|many|TRBJ1-5|-
CASRLRGSSQPQHF
TGTGCCAGCAGGCTCCGGGGCAGTAGCCAGCCCCAGCATTTT
>TRBV5-6|-|TRBJ1-4|-
CASSLGGPQEYEKLFF
TGTGCCAGCAGCTTGGGTGGACCCCAAGAATACGAAAAACTGTTTTTT
>TRBV9|few|TRBJ2-5|TRBD2
CASSVASGRVGETQYF
TGTGCCAGCAGCGTAGCTAGCGGGAGAGTTGGAGAGACCCAGTACTTC
>TRBV6-1|few|TRBJ2-2|-
CASNPFGTGELFF
TGTGCCAGCAACCCCTTCGGAACCGGGGAGCTGTTTTTT
>TRBV7-2|many|TRBJ2-5|-
CASSPSRGWETQYF
TGTGCCAGCAGCCCTAGTAGGGGTTGGGAGACCCAGTACTTC
>TRBV7-9|many|TRBJ1-5|-
CASSLGSYLDF
TGTGCCAGCAGCTTGGGCTCGTACTTGGATTTT
>TRBV28|few|TRBJ2-4|-
CASSQERGSGIQYF
TGTGCCAGCAGCCAGGAAAGAGGGTCCGGCATTCAGTACTTC
>TRBV19|few|TRBJ2-1|TRBD2
CASSPGLAGARINEQFF
TGTGCCAGTAGTCCAGGACTAGCGGGGGCCCGGATCAATGAGCAGTTCTTC
>TRBV12-3/TRBV12-4|-|TRBJ2-7|TRBD2
CASSLIGAGVYEQYF
TGTGCCAGCAGTTTAATTGGAGCGGGAGTGTACGAGCAGTACTTC
>TRBV7-9|many|TRBJ1-5|-
CASSLEGGGGNQPQHF
TGTGCCAGCAGCTTAGAGGGTGGGGGCGGCAATCAGCCCCAGCATTTT
>TRBV28|medium-sized|TRBJ2-7|-
CASEDSGEQYF
TGTGCCAGCGAGGATTCGGGCGAGCAGTACTTC
>TRBV14|few|TRBJ2-2|-
CASSQDWYRRTGELFF
TGTGCCAGCAGCCAAGATTGGTACAGGCGAACCGGGGAGCTGTTTTTT
>TRBV7-2|many|TRBJ2-7|-
CASSLYRGIYEQYF
TGTGCCAGCAGCTTATATAGGGGGATCTACGAGCAGTACTTC
>TRBV12-3/TRBV12-4|-|TRBJ2-3|-
CASRKSGQDTQYF
TGTGCCAGCAGGAAGTCAGGGCAGGATACGCAGTATTTT
>TRBV20-1|-|TRBJ2-3|TRBD2
CSARTAGGPDTQYF
TGCAGTGCTCGAACAGCGGGAGGGCCAGATACGCAGTATTTT
>TRBV24-1|few|TRBJ1-2|-
CATSDTRTGMDGYTF
TGTGCCACCAGTGATACCAGAACAGGGATGGATGGCTACACCTTC